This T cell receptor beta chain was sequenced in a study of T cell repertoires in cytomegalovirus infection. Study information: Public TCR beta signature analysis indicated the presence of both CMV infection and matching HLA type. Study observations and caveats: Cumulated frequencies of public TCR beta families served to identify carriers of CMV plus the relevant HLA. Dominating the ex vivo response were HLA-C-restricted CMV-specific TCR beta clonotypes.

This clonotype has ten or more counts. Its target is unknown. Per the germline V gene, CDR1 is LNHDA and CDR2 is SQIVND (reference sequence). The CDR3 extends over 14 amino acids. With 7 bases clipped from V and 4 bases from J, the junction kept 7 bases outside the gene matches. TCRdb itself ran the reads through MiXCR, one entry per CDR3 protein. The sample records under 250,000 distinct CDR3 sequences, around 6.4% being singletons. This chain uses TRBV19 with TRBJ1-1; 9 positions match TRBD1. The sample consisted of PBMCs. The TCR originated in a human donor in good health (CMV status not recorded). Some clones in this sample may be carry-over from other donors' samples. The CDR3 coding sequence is TGTGCCAGTACAAGAACAGGGGGCCGCACTGAAGCTTTCTTT. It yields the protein CASTRTGGRTEAFF.